The rows below give T cell receptor beta chains drawn from one sample of a study of T cells after yellow fever vaccination. A single record per CDR3 protein comes from TCRdb applying MiXCR to the 5' RACE reads. The sample has approximately 74,000 distinct CDR3 sequences; around 6.5% are singletons. Sample: CD8+ T cells sorted from PBMCs, taken less than 6 days after the first yellow fever vaccination. Every receptor here comes from a man aged 18 to 29 who received the YFV17D yellow fever vaccine. The CDR3 runs from the conserved cysteine through the conserved F or W. Fields, in order: J gene, V gene, clone size, D gene, CDR3 DNA, CDR3 protein. D genes are given only for firm matches. For some rows the clone size is stated as once, few or many, or as a class when expanded; others skip it.

j_gene: TRBJ1-2; v_gene: TRBV11-2; abundance: many; d_gene: .; CDR3nt: TGTGCCAGCAGCCCAGGTGGAGGGTTGGCCTATGGCTACACCTTC; CDR3aa: CASSPGGGLAYGYTF
j_gene: TRBJ1-1; v_gene: TRBV7-9; abundance: few; d_gene: .; CDR3nt: TGTGCCAGCAGCCGGGGACAGAACACTGAAGCTTTCTTT; CDR3aa: CASSRGQNTEAFF
j_gene: TRBJ1-6; v_gene: TRBV7-8; abundance: .; d_gene: .; CDR3nt: TGTGCCAGCAGCTCGGGTAGATTCTCCTATAATTCACCCCTCCACTTT; CDR3aa: CASSSGRFSYNSPLHF
j_gene: TRBJ2-4; v_gene: TRBV12-3/TRBV12-4; abundance: .; d_gene: .; CDR3nt: TGTGCCAGCAGCGTCACGACAGAAAACATTCAGTACTTC; CDR3aa: CASSVTTENIQYF
j_gene: TRBJ1-1; v_gene: TRBV20-1; abundance: many; d_gene: .; CDR3nt: TGCAGTGCTAGAAACCCCCGGACGCCGGACACTGAAGCTTTCTTT; CDR3aa: CSARNPRTPDTEAFF
j_gene: TRBJ2-3; v_gene: TRBV7-3; abundance: many; d_gene: TRBD2; CDR3nt: TGTGCCAGCAGCTTAACTGGTAGCGGGGCTAGAGATACGCAGTATTTT; CDR3aa: CASSLTGSGARDTQYF
j_gene: TRBJ1-1; v_gene: TRBV4-1; abundance: many; d_gene: .; CDR3nt: TGCGCCAGCAGCCAAGAGGGGACCTTGGGCACTGAAGCTTTCTTT; CDR3aa: CASSQEGTLGTEAFF
j_gene: TRBJ1-4; v_gene: TRBV7-9; abundance: many; d_gene: .; CDR3nt: TGTGCCAGCAGCTTAGCGCCGAGTGACTGGGAAAAACTGTTTTTT; CDR3aa: CASSLAPSDWEKLFF
j_gene: TRBJ2-7; v_gene: TRBV15; abundance: .; d_gene: .; CDR3nt: TGTGCCACCAGCAGTCGGTTGTCAGAAGTTTACGAGCAGTACTTC; CDR3aa: CATSSRLSEVYEQYF
j_gene: TRBJ2-3; v_gene: TRBV6-5; abundance: .; d_gene: .; CDR3nt: TGTGCCAGCAGTTACTCGAAGGTCAACACAGATACGCAGTATTTT; CDR3aa: CASSYSKVNTDTQYF
j_gene: TRBJ2-5; v_gene: TRBV30; abundance: many; d_gene: .; CDR3nt: TGTGCCTGGAGTGTACGGTCCGCAGGGCGGACGGAGACCCAGTACTTC; CDR3aa: CAWSVRSAGRTETQYF
j_gene: TRBJ1-3; v_gene: TRBV9; abundance: .; d_gene: .; CDR3nt: TGTGCCAGCAGCGGGGTGGGAGGCCACGGGCCCTCTGGAAACACCATATATTTT; CDR3aa: CASSGVGGHGPSGNTIYF
j_gene: TRBJ1-6; v_gene: TRBV6-1; abundance: few; d_gene: .; CDR3nt: TGTGCCAGCATACCTCAATGGAGGGCGTCCTATAATTCACCCCTCCACTTT; CDR3aa: CASIPQWRASYNSPLHF
j_gene: TRBJ1-5; v_gene: TRBV15; abundance: many; d_gene: .; CDR3nt: TGTGCCACCAGCAGAGTAGGCGGTCAGCCCCAGCATTTT; CDR3aa: CATSRVGGQPQHF
j_gene: TRBJ1-1; v_gene: TRBV7-6; abundance: few; d_gene: .; CDR3nt: TGTGCCAGCAGCACCGACAGGAACACTGAAGCTTTCTTT; CDR3aa: CASSTDRNTEAFF